These 5 T cell receptor beta chains originate from one sample sequenced in a study of blood T cell repertoires in COVID-19. The assay was immunoSEQ multiplex PCR, and TCRdb's table has in-frame clones only and misses some. The table shows 200,000 to 300,000 clones, with over 80% occurring only once. What was sequenced was peripheral blood. The receptors derive from a woman in her thirties or forties with acute or convalescent COVID-19.

The chain carries TRBV12-3 or TRBV12-4 and TRBJ1-1; TRBD1 matches at 8 bases. The CDR3 length is 13 residues. Trimming removed 6 bases from V and 8 bases from J; junction bases left unmatched: 8. This CDR3 reads CASSYQGAQEAFF. The DNA of the CDR3 is TGTGCCAGCAGCTACCAGGGGGCGCAGGAAGCTTTCTTT.

This chain connects TRBV18 to TRBJ1-2, with 8 bases aligning to TRBD1. The CDR3 totals 16 residues. CDR1 is KGHSH and CDR2 is LQKENI in the germline V gene. V shed 0 bases and J 4 bases; nucleotides not matched to a gene: 7. DNA of the CDR3: TGTGCCAGCTCACCACCGGGGGACAGGTTTATCTATGGCTACACCTTC. Translation gives CASSPPGDRFIYGYTF.

The rearrangement uses TRBV5-1 and TRBJ2-3; 8 bases are shared with TRBD2. The J segment lost 3 bases and the V segment lost 4 bases, leaving 4 bases of the junction unmatched. Germline CDR1 SGHRS, CDR2 YFSETQ. The CDR3 length is 14 residues. The CDR3 is CASSPLAGTDTQYF. The DNA for the CDR3 is TGCGCCAGCAGCCCTTTAGCGGGGACAGATACGCAGTATTTT. The whole variable domain, remainder taken from reference TRBV5-1 and TRBJ2-3, is KAGVTQTPRYLIKTRGQQVTLSCSPISGHRSVSWYQQTPGQGLQFLFEYFSETQRNKGNFPGRFSGRQFSNSRSEMNVSTLELGDSALYLCASSPLAGTDTQYFGPGTRLTVL.

The gene calls are TRBV19 and TRBJ1-5; D remains ambiguous. V was cut by 4 bases and J by 3 bases, with 7 bases left in between. The germline gives CDR1 LNHDA, CDR2 SQIVND (reference sequence). The CDR3 sequence is 13 residues long. The CDR3 sequence: CASSTGLNQPQHF. In nucleotides, the CDR3 is TGTGCCAGTAGTACAGGCCTCAATCAGCCCCAGCATTTT.

The CDR3 region has the DNA TGTGCCAGCAGCACCAACAGGATAGAGACCCAGTACTTC. Its protein is CASSTNRIETQYF. The V and J genes are TRBV7-6 and TRBJ2-5; tentatively, D is TRBD1 (5 bases). CDR3 size: 13 residues. V was trimmed by 5 bases and J by 4 bases, leaving 11 bases between them. The germline V gene has CDR1 SGHVS and CDR2 FNYEAQ.